This TCR beta chain was recovered during a study of blood T cell repertoires in COVID-19. As for the study in general: Collection of acute and convalescent COVID-19 samples took place in the United States, Italy and Spain. In each case, the material was cDNA or gDNA derived from T cells, B-cell-depleted T cells, or PBMCs.

In the original processing: Reference gene primer amplification yielded estimated nucleated cell counts. The repertoire was sequenced with immunoSEQ multiplex PCR; TCRdb's copy has only in-frame clones and lacks some. Clone size and V and J calls were adopted from that table, with D and trimming inferred from the DNA. The table lists about 83,000 clones, 88% of them singletons, with around 40% in the top ten. The CDR3 is 15 residues long. Germline values: CDR1 KGHSH, CDR2 LQKENI. With 5 bases removed from V and 6 bases from J, the gap between germline ends came to 20 bases. The V and J genes are TRBV18 and TRBJ2-7; perhaps TRBD2 as D (5 bases). The source of this sequence is a human donor in a cohort sampled during active COVID-19. The sample taken for sequencing was peripheral blood. CDR3 bases: TGTGCCAGCTCATCAAAAGACGGAGGAACCGGCGAGCAGTACTTC. Its protein product is CASSSKDGGTGEQYF.